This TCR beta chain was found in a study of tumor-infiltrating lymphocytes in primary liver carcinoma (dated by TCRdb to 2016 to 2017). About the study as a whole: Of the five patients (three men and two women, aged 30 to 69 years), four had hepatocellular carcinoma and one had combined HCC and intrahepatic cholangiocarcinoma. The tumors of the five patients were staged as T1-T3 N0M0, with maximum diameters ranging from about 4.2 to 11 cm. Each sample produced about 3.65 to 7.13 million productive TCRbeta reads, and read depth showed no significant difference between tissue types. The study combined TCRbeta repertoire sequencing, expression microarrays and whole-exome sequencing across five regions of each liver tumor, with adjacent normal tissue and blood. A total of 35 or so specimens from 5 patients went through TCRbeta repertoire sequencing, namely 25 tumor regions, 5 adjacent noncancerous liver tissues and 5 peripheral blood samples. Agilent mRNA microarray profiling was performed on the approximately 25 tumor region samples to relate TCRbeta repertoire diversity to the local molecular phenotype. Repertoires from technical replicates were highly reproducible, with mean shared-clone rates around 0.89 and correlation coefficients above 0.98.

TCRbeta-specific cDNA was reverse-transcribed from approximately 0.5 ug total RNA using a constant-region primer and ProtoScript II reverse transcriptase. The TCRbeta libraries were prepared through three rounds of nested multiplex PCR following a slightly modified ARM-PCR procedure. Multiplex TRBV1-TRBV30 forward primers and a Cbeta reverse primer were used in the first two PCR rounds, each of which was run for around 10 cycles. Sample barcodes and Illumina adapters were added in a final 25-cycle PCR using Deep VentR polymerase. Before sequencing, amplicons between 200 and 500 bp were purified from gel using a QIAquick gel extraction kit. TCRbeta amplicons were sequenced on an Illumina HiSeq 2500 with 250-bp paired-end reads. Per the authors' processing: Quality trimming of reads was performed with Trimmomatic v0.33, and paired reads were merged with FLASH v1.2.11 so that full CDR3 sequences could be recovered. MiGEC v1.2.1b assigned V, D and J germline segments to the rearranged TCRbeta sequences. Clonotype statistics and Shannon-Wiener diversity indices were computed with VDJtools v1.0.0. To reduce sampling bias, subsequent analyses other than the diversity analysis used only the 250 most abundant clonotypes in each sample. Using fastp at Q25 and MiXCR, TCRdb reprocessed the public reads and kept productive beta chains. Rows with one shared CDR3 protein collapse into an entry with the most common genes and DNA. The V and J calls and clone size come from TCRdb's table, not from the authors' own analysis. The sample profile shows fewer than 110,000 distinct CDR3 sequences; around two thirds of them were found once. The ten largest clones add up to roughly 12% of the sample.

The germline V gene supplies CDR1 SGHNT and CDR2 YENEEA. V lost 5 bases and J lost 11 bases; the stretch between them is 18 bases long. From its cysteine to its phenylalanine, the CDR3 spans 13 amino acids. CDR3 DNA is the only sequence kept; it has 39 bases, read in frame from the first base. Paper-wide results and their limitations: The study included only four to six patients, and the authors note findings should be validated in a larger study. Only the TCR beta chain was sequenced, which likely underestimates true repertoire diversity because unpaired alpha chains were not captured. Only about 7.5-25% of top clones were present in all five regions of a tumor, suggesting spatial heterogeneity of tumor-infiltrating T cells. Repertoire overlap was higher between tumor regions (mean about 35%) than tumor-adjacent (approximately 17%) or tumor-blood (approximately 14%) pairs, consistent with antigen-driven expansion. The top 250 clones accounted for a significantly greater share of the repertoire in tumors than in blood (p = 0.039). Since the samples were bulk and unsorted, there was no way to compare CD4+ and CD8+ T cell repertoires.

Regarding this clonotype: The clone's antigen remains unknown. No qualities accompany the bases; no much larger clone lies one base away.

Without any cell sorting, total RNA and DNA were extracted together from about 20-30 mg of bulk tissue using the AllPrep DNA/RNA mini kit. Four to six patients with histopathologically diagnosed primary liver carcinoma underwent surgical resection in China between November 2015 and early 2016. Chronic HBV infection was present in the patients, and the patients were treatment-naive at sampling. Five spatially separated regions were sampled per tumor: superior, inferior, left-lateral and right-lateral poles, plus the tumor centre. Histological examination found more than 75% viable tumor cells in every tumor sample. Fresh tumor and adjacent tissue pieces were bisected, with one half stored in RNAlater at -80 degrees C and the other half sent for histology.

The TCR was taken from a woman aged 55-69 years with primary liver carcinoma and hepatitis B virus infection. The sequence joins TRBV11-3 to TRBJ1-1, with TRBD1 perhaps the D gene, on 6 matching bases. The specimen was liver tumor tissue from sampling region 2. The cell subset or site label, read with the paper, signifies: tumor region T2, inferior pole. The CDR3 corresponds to CASSRFGRGLAFF. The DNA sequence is TGTGCCAGCAGCCGATTTGGCAGGGGATTGGCTTTCTTT.